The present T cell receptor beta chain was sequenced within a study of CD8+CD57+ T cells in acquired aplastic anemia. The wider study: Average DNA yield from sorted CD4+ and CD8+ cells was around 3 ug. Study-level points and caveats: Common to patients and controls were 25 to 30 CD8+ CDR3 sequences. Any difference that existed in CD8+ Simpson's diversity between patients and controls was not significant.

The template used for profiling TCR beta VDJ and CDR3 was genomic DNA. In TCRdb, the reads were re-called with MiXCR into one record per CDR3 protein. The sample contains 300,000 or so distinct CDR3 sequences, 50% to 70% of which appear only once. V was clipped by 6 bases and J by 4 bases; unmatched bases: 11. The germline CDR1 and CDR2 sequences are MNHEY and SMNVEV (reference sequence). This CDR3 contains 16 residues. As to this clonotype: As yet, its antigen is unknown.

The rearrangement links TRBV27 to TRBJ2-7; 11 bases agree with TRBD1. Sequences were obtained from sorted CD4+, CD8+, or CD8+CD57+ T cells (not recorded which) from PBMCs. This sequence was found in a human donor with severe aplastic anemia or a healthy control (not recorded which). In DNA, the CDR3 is TGTGCCAGCAGCACACGAGCCGGGACAGGGGGGTACGAGCAGTACTTC. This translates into CASSTRAGTGGYEQYF.